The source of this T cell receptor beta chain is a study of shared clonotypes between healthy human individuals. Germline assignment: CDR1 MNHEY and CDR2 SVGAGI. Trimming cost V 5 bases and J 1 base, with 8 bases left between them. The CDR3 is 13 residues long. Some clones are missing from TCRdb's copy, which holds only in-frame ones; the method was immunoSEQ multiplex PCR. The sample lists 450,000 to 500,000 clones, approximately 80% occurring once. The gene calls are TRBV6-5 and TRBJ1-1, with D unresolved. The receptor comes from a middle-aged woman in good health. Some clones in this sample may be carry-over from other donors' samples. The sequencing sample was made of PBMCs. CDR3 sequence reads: CASSEAGNTEAFF. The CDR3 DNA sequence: TGTGCCAGCAGTGAAGCAGGGAACACTGAAGCTTTCTTT.